The 12 T cell receptor beta chains below all came from one sample that was sequenced in a study of blood T cell repertoires in COVID-19. Sequencing was performed with immunoSEQ multiplex PCR; in TCRdb, only in-frame clones are kept and a portion is missing. Of fewer than 400,000 clones listed, about 87% were seen once; the top ten hold 10%. Sequencing was performed on PBMCs or T cells enriched from blood (not recorded which). These receptors were collected from a woman aged 50 to 60 who had recovered from COVID-19.

The rearrangement uses TRBV6-2 or TRBV6-3 and TRBJ1-1, with 7 nucleotides matching TRBD1. This CDR3 is 12 amino acids long. With V trimmed by 4 bases and J by 11 bases, 7 bases remained unmatched. Germline-derived CDR1 and CDR2 are MNHEY and SVGEGT. CDR3 sequence reads: CASSLLTGRAFF. In DNA, the CDR3 is TGTGCCAGCAGTTTGCTGACAGGGAGGGCTTTCTTT.

This chain links TRBV12-1 with TRBJ2-7; the table's D call, TRBD1, was not checked against the DNA. TRBV12-1 is an annotated pseudogene. This CDR3 is built from 15 residues. The CDR3 DNA follows: TGTGCCAGCAGCCCAGACAGTAGGATTTACTACGAGCAGTACTTC. It codes for CASSPDSRIYYEQYF.

As regards this clone: Germline and junction disagree at one end, which may indicate a read error. The chain links TRBV28 to TRBJ2-7; 12 positions match TRBD1. This CDR3 is 13 amino acids long. Germline lookup yields CDR1 MDHEN and CDR2 SYDVKM. The CDR3 region is CASSLPGQGAQAF. The CDR3 nucleotides are TGTGCCAGCAGCCTACCGGGACAGGGGGCGCAAGCCTTC.

V usage is TRBV2 and J usage is TRBJ2-5; D might be TRBD2 (5 bases). Germline loops: CDR1 SNHLY, CDR2 FYNNEI. V was shortened by 6 bases and J by 0 bases, with 11 bases between the two germline ends. CDR3 length equals 14 residues. In DNA, the CDR3 is TGTGCCAGCAGCCGAGGGCGGTACCAAGAGACCCAGTACTTC. Protein: CASSRGRYQETQYF.

The J gene is TRBJ1-1, the V gene TRBV12-3 or TRBV12-4; no clear D. The V end lost 7 bases, the J end lost 7 bases, and 10 bases lay between the germline ends. CDR3 size: 11 residues. In DNA, the CDR3 is TGTGCCAGCACTTCCCTCGGTGAAGCTTTCTTT. This encodes CASTSLGEAFF.

This sequence joins TRBV28 and TRBJ2-7; D may be TRBD1 (5 bases). Germline lookup yields CDR1 MDHEN and CDR2 SYDVKM. CDR3 length: 12 amino acids. V dropped 8 bases and J dropped 6 bases, with 14 bases sitting between them. The CDR3 sequence: CASGFRVGEQYF. The CDR3 nucleotides are TGTGCCAGCGGCTTCAGGGTAGGCGAGCAGTACTTC.

This chain joins TRBV19 and TRBJ1-5; D ambiguous. This CDR3 is built from 14 residues. Germline CDR1 is LNHDA and CDR2 is SQIVND (reference sequence). V was trimmed by 10 bases and J by 0 bases, leaving 13 bases between them. The CDR3 nucleotides read TGTGCCACCAACTCCGTTAATAGCAATCAGCCCCAGCATTTT. This codes for CATNSVNSNQPQHF. The variable domain in full, completed from reference TRBV19 and TRBJ1-5, reads DGGITQSPKYLFRKEGQNVTLSCEQNLNHDAMYWYRQDPGQGLRLIYYSQIVNDFQKGDIAEGYSVSREKKESFPLTVTSAQKNPTAFYLCATNSVNSNQPQHFGDGTRLSIL.

The J gene is TRBJ1-5, the V gene TRBV2; TRBD1 is a possible D gene (5 bases). This CDR3 is built from 14 residues. V lost 4 bases, J lost 6 bases, and 13 bases lay in between. Germline CDR1 reads SNHLY; CDR2 reads FYNNEI. CDR3 residues: CASSAGGWVQPQHF. The CDR3, as DNA: TGTGCCAGCAGTGCCGGGGGATGGGTTCAGCCCCAGCATTTT.

The chain has TRBV27 and TRBJ1-3; D call uncertain. Germline CDR1 and CDR2: MNHEY and SMNVEV (reference sequence). The CDR3 is made up of 17 amino acids. Trimming removed 5 bases at V and 4 bases at J, with 21 bases between. The CDR3 here is CASSPYAATPGGNTIYF. In DNA form, the CDR3 reads TGTGCCAGCAGTCCATACGCCGCGACTCCTGGAGGAAACACCATATATTTT.

The chain couples TRBV28 to TRBJ1-5, with D possibly matching TRBD1 (5 bases). The CDR3 runs to 15 residues. Per germline, CDR1 MDHEN and CDR2 SYDVKM. The germline V and J ends were trimmed by 2 bases and 0 bases, with 8 bases remaining between them. The CDR3 spells CASSLKGYSNQPQHF. The CDR3 region has the DNA TGTGCCAGCAGTTTAAAGGGGTATAGCAATCAGCCCCAGCATTTT.

The chain has TRBV11-3 and TRBJ2-7; 11 bases map to TRBD1. The V and J ends lost 3 bases and 3 bases, in that order; junction bases with no gene match: 4. The CDR3 contains 15 residues. Looked up from germline, CDR1 is SGHNT and CDR2 is YENEEA. CDR3 coding DNA: TGTGCCAGCAGCTTCGGACAGGGGGCTCTCTACGAGCAGTACTTC. As protein: CASSFGQGALYEQYF. The full variable domain, with the rest looked up from reference TRBV11-3 and TRBJ2-7, is EAGVVQSPRYKIIEKKQPVAFWCNPISGHNTLYWYLQNLGQGPELLIRYENEEAVDDSQLPKDRFSAERLKGVDSTLKIQPAELGDSAVYLCASSFGQGALYEQYFGPGTRLTVT.

V is TRBV14 and J is TRBJ2-7; weak D call: TRBD1 (6 bases). Germline V CDR1 and CDR2: SGHDN, FVKESK. V lost 2 bases, J lost 5 bases, and 22 bases lay in between. CDR3 length: 17 residues. The CDR3 sequence is CASSQRVRTDKADEQYF. DNA of the CDR3: TGTGCCAGCAGCCAACGGGTTAGGACAGACAAAGCGGACGAGCAGTACTTC.